Listed below are T cell receptor beta chains from one sample, sequenced in a study of shared clonotypes between healthy human individuals. The protocol was immunoSEQ multiplex PCR, while the TCRdb copy is restricted to in-frame clones and leaves out a portion. The sample shows about 2.3 million clones, 92% of them seen only once. Sequenced material: naive CD4+ T cells from PBMCs. These receptors were obtained from a man aged 18 to 30 in good health. Some clones in this sample may be carry-over from other donors' samples. Both conserved end residues are part of each CDR3. D genes are given only for firm matches. Size tells how often a clone was seen (once, few, many) or the class of an expanded clone, and some rows leave it out.

j_gene,d_gene,v_gene,abundance,CDR3nt,CDR3aa
TRBJ2-1,TRBD2,TRBV11-2,once,TGTGCCAGCAGCTCGGGGGGGAGCGGGAGATACAATGAGCAGTTCTTC,CASSSGGSGRYNEQFF
TRBJ2-7,NA,TRBV7-2,NA,TGTGCCAGCAAACCCCTGGGGGGGGCGTCCTACGAGCAGTACTTC,CASKPLGGASYEQYF
TRBJ1-3,NA,TRBV19,NA,TGTGCCAGTAACCGACAGGTCTCTGGAAACACCATATATTTT,CASNRQVSGNTIYF
TRBJ1-1,NA,TRBV28,NA,TGTGCCAGCTGTAACCCGCCGGAGAGGGATACTGAAGCTTTCTTT,CASCNPPERDTEAFF
TRBJ1-1,TRBD1,TRBV7-3,NA,TGTGCCAGCAGCCCGGGACAGGGGCGGGACACTGAAGCTTTCTTT,CASSPGQGRDTEAFF
TRBJ2-3,NA,TRBV9,NA,TGTGCCAGCACTCCCAGTACCGCAGATACGCAGTATTTT,CASTPSTADTQYF
TRBJ2-7,TRBD1,TRBV7-2,NA,TGTGCCAGCAGCTTAGGAATGGACAGGGGCTACGAGCAGTACTTC,CASSLGMDRGYEQYF
TRBJ1-3,NA,TRBV28,NA,TGTGCCAGCAGTTTATCCGGAGGGGGGCCTGGAAACACCATATATTTT,CASSLSGGGPGNTIYF
TRBJ2-3,TRBD1,TRBV5-4,NA,TGTGCCAGCAGCTTACCAACAGGGGCCCCAGGCGCTACGCAGTATTTT,CASSLPTGAPGATQYF
TRBJ1-2,NA,TRBV6-1,NA,TGTGCCAGCAGCCAAAAGGGTACGATTGGCTACACCTTC,CASSQKGTIGYTF
TRBJ2-2,TRBD1,TRBV11-3,NA,TGTGCCAGCAGCTGGGACAGGGGGAACACCGGGGAGCTGTTTTTT,CASSWDRGNTGELFF
TRBJ2-6,NA,TRBV10-1,NA,TGCGCCAGCAGTGTGGGTAAACCTTTCTCTGGGGCCAACGTCCTGACTTTC,CASSVGKPFSGANVLTF
TRBJ2-7,NA,TRBV5-1,once,TGCGCCAGCAGCTTGAGCAGGGACTCATCCTACGAGCAGTACTTC,CASSLSRDSSYEQYF
TRBJ1-1,NA,TRBV28,NA,TGTGCCAGCAGCCAACAAGTCCGGTCCAGTGCTGAAGCTTTCTTT,CASSQQVRSSAEAFF
TRBJ2-3,NA,TRBV19,once,TGTGCCAGTACCACAAGGCCATGGGACAGCACAGATACGCAGTATTTT,CASTTRPWDSTDTQYF
TRBJ2-5,TRBD2,TRBV10-3,once,TGTGCCATCAGTGAGTCGACAGGGACTAGCGGGTTGGAGACCCAGTACTTC,CAISESTGTSGLETQYF
TRBJ2-5,NA,TRBV21-1,NA,TGTCCCACCACGGGGCAAGAGACCCAGTACTTC,CPTTGQETQYF
TRBJ1-1,NA,TRBV30,NA,TGTGCCTGGACTGGGCAGCCGAACACTGAAGCTTTCTTT,CAWTGQPNTEAFF
TRBJ1-4,TRBD1,TRBV5-4,NA,TGTGCCAGCAGCCCAACAGGGGGGGAAAAACTGTTTTTT,CASSPTGGEKLFF
TRBJ2-3,NA,TRBV5-1,NA,TGCGCCAGCAGCTTAGGGGGGTCCGCTAGCACAGATACGCAGTATTTT,CASSLGGSASTDTQYF
TRBJ2-5,NA,TRBV28,NA,TGTGCCAGCAGTTTCTTAGGGGGTGAGACCCAGTACTTC,CASSFLGGETQYF
TRBJ2-7,TRBD1,TRBV5-4,NA,TGTGCCAGCAGCTTGGATGGGCAGGGGACAGGGGACGAGCAGTACTTC,CASSLDGQGTGDEQYF
TRBJ1-4,NA,TRBV5-1,NA,TGCGCCAGCAGCTTCAGTACCTCAACTAATGAAAAACTGTTTTTT,CASSFSTSTNEKLFF
TRBJ1-4,NA,TRBV27,NA,TGTGCCAGCAGTCGGGACGGGGGAAATGAAAAACTGTTTTTT,CASSRDGGNEKLFF
TRBJ1-2,NA,TRBV28,NA,TGTGCCAGCAGTTTATCCGGGGCTGACTATGGCTACACCTTC,CASSLSGADYGYTF
TRBJ2-3,NA,TRBV7-3,NA,TGTGCCAGCAGCTTAACGTGGACAGCCACTAGCACAGATACGCAGTATTTT,CASSLTWTATSTDTQYF
TRBJ2-2,NA,TRBV18,NA,TGTGCCAGCGGGCAGAACACCGGGGAGCTGTTTTTT,CASGQNTGELFF
TRBJ2-5,NA,TRBV6-1,once,TGTGCCAGCAGGGGTTTGTGGGCGTTCGGAGAGACCCAGTACTTC,CASRGLWAFGETQYF
TRBJ1-1,NA,TRBV20-1,NA,TGCAGTGCTAGTTTCTTTACTGAAGCTTTCTTT,CSASFFTEAFF
TRBJ2-5,NA,TRBV9,NA,TGTGCCAGCAGCGGAACAGCGTCCTACGCCCAGTACTTC,CASSGTASYAQYF
TRBJ2-7,NA,TRBV7-3,NA,TGTGCCAGCAGCTTAACCCAGGTGGAATCCTACGAGCAGTACTTC,CASSLTQVESYEQYF
TRBJ2-7,NA,TRBV28,NA,TGTGCCAGCTCCCCGTCCCCAGCCTACGAGCAGTACTTC,CASSPSPAYEQYF
TRBJ1-1,NA,TRBV15,NA,TGTGCCACCAGCAGAGTTGGGGACCCAGGGATAGCTTTCTTT,CATSRVGDPGIAFF
TRBJ2-7,NA,TRBV2,NA,TGTGCCAGCAGTGGATCCGGGACCGCTCCGAGCGAGCAGTACTTC,CASSGSGTAPSEQYF
TRBJ2-1,NA,TRBV29-1,NA,TGCAGCGTTGGCTCCTTTGAGCAGTTCTTC,CSVGSFEQFF
TRBJ2-5,NA,TRBV19,NA,TGTGCCAGTGCAGGACATTACCAAGAGACCCAGTACTTC,CASAGHYQETQYF
TRBJ1-5,NA,TRBV28,NA,TGTGCCAGCAGCTTACTCCAGGGTCGCAATCAGCCCCAGCATTTT,CASSLLQGRNQPQHF
TRBJ1-1,TRBD1,TRBV5-1,NA,TGCGCCAGCAGCTCCGGGACAGGGGACACTGAAGCTTTCTTT,CASSSGTGDTEAFF
TRBJ1-4,NA,TRBV7-8,NA,TGTGCCAGCAGCCCCGGGCCAAGGAGTGAAAAACTGTTTTTT,CASSPGPRSEKLFF
TRBJ1-4,NA,TRBV10-3,NA,TGTGCCATCAGTGGGACGGAGGAAGGCGAAAAACTGTTTTTT,CAISGTEEGEKLFF
TRBJ2-1,NA,TRBV7-2,NA,TGTGCCAGCAGCCCCGGGGTAGCGTGGAGAGCCTGGAGTGAGCAGTTCTTC,CASSPGVAWRAWSEQFF
TRBJ2-3,NA,TRBV27,NA,TGTGCCAGCAGCGCTTATAATGGGGATACGCAGTATTTT,CASSAYNGDTQYF